This T cell receptor (beta chain) was recorded in a study of CD8+CD57+ T cells in acquired aplastic anemia. Study findings and constraints: Patients and controls turned out to have more than 25 CD8+ CDR3 sequences in common.

About this clonotype: Its antigen is unknown.

Genomic DNA templated the TCR beta VDJ and CDR3 profiling. A single record per CDR3 protein comes from TCRdb applying MiXCR to the reads. There are around 190,000 distinct CDR3 sequences in the sample; around 60% occur only once, and roughly 29% lies in the top ten. V trimming: 2 bases; J trimming: 0 bases; junction bases outside the gene matches: 9. Germline V gene lookup returns CDR1 SGHRS and CDR2 YFSETQ. The CDR3 runs to 17 residues. This chain links TRBV5-1 with TRBJ2-7, with 9 nucleotides matching TRBD1. Material: sorted CD4+, CD8+, or CD8+CD57+ T cells (not recorded which) from PBMCs. This clonotype originated in a human donor in good health. The CDR3 bases are TGCGCCAGCAGCTTAAGACAGGGGGTTTCCCTCTCCTACGAGCAGTACTTC. Translation: CASSLRQGVSLSYEQYF.